This TCR beta chain was found in a study of blood T cell repertoires in COVID-19. Clones were sequenced by immunoSEQ multiplex PCR, and TCRdb holds only the in-frame ones, with some missing. The sample shows 150,000 to 200,000 clones, around 85% of them seen only once. The germline V gene has CDR1 DFQATT and CDR2 SNEGSKA (reference sequence). This CDR3 is built from 11 residues. Trimming left V 5 bases short and J 4 bases short, with 5 bases between. Sequenced sample: PBMCs or T cells enriched from blood (not recorded which). J is TRBJ2-2 and V is TRBV20-1; the D is unclear. The clonotype comes from a woman aged 40 to 50 with acute COVID-19. CDR3 DNA: TGCAGTGCTTACTCCACCGGGGAGCTGTTTTTT. Its protein is CSAYSTGELFF.